This T cell receptor (beta chain) was identified in a study of shared clonotypes between healthy human individuals. Some clones are missing from TCRdb's copy, which holds only in-frame ones; the method was immunoSEQ multiplex PCR. Of more than 2,000,000 clones listed, over 85% are singletons. The V gene end was trimmed by 4 bases and the J gene end by 7 bases; junction bases not matched to a gene: 9. The CDR3 covers 16 residues. Looked up from germline, CDR1 is SGHRS and CDR2 is YFSETQ. Every donor was a Caucasian adult from Nashville, Tennessee. This chain links TRBV5-1 with TRBJ2-2, with 11 bases fitting TRBD1. This TCR came from a young man in good health. Some clones in this sample may be carry-over from other donors' samples. The sequencing sample was made of naive CD4+ T cells from PBMCs. The subset: CD45RA+ positively selected. CDR3 region: CASSTGQGAQGGELFF. DNA of the CDR3: TGCGCCAGCAGCACCGGACAGGGGGCGCAGGGCGGGGAGCTGTTTTTT.